The next 16 T cell receptor beta chains were all read from a single sample in a study of regulatory T cells in long-lasting Graves disease. Construction of the TCR beta libraries employed iRepertoire HTBI primers in conjunction with Arm-PCR of CDR3 regions. TCRdb re-called the multiplex PCR reads with MiXCR, one entry per CDR3 protein. The data contain about 430,000 distinct CDR3 sequences, over 14% of them singletons. The time point: newly diagnosed GD, antithyroid drugs for less than 3 months. The TCR library was made from RNA that had been extracted from PBMCs in TRIzol. These records were also assigned to another study, of T cells in Graves' hyperthyroidism and ophthalmopathy.

The input for sequencing was peripheral blood mononuclear cells (PBMCs), taken at new diagnosis, from a patient treated with antithyroid drugs. These receptors were taken from a woman between 40 and 50 years old with Graves disease.

V and J are TRBV11-2 and TRBJ2-5; tentatively, D is TRBD1 (5 bases). V lost 3 bases and J 6 bases, leaving 11 bases between the germline ends. The CDR3 totals 13 residues. Germline-derived CDR1 and CDR2 are SGHAT and FQNNGV. CDR3 protein: CASSFGQGKTQYF. For the CDR3, the DNA is TGTGCCAGCAGCTTCGGGCAGGGCAAGACCCAGTACTTC.

J is TRBJ2-1 and V is TRBV12-3 or TRBV12-4; 10 nucleotides align to TRBD2. This CDR3 region has 14 residues. V gave up 5 bases and J gave up 6 bases; unmatched junction bases: 4. In nucleotides, the CDR3 is TGTGCCAGCAGTGGGACTAGCGCCGGCAATGAGCAGTTCTTC. Translating gives CASSGTSAGNEQFF.

This clonotype was seen at least ten times. V is TRBV28 and J is TRBJ2-7; the match to TRBD1 covers 9 bases. Germline values: CDR1 MDHEN, CDR2 SYDVKM. The J segment lost 0 bases and the V segment lost 6 bases, leaving 6 bases of the junction unmatched. This CDR3 is 15 amino acids long. The chain's CDR3 is CASRPKQGASYEQYF. The CDR3 bases are TGTGCCAGCAGACCTAAACAGGGGGCCTCCTACGAGCAGTACTTC.

This clonotype was found many times. The gene calls are TRBV6-2 or TRBV6-3 and TRBJ2-7; 12 bases map to TRBD2. Germline V gene sequence: CDR1 MNHEY, CDR2 SVGEGT. The trim removed 5 bases at V and 2 bases at J, leaving 4 bases unmatched. The CDR3 contains 15 residues. CDR3 sequence reads: CASSDRTSGAYEQYF. As DNA, the CDR3 is TGTGCCAGCAGTGATCGGACTAGCGGGGCCTACGAGCAGTACTTC.

In its sample, this clonotype was seen many times. The chain employs TRBV28 and TRBJ2-7; 8 bases are a match to TRBD2. The CDR3 runs to 14 residues. The V gene's germline CDR1 is MDHEN and CDR2 SYDVKM. J lost 4 bases, V lost 5 bases, and 7 bases had no gene match. CDR3 nucleotide sequence: TGTGCCAGCAGTGTGAGCGGGAGATCTTACGAGCAGTACTTC. It encodes CASSVSGRSYEQYF. The variable domain in full, completed from reference TRBV28 and TRBJ2-7, reads DVKVTQSSRYLVKRTGEKVFLECVQDMDHENMFWYRQDPGLGLRLIYFSYDVKMKEKGDIPEGYSVSREKKERFSLILESASTNQTSMYLCASSVSGRSYEQYFGPGTRLTVT.

With respect to this clonotype: Since a much larger clone is just one base distant, this may be a read error. The chain combines TRBV2 with TRBJ1-1; no definite D call. Germline CDR1 is SNHLY and CDR2 is FYNNEI. CDR3 length equals 12 residues. The CDR3 region is CVSSEIRAEAFF. The CDR3 DNA follows: TGTGTCAGCAGTGAGATAAGAGCTGAAGCTTTCTTT.

This clonotype was recorded at least ten times. The CDR3 DNA follows: TGTGCCAGCAGTGGATCACTGGACAGGGGGTCGGACAATGAGCAGTTCTTC. Translation gives CASSGSLDRGSDNEQFF. The rearrangement joins TRBV2 to TRBJ2-1; 10 bases are a match to TRBD1. This CDR3 comprises 17 residues. The V gene's germline CDR1 is SNHLY and CDR2 FYNNEI. Trimming cost V 4 bases and J 5 bases; bases outside gene matches: 11.

At least ten counts were recorded for this clonotype. V usage is TRBV11-3 and J usage is TRBJ1-1; D uncertain. CDR3 length equals 12 residues. Per germline, CDR1 SGHNT and CDR2 YENEEA. Trimming stripped 3 bases from V and 1 base from J, with 3 bases between. CDR3 sequence: CASSFSNTEAFF. The CDR3 DNA sequence: TGTGCCAGCAGCTTTTCGAACACTGAAGCTTTCTTT.

The sample holds many counts of this clonotype. The chain employs TRBV28 and TRBJ2-7, with D hard to call. The V gene lost 5 bases and the J gene lost 0 bases, with 8 bases spanning the gap. Germline lookup yields CDR1 MDHEN and CDR2 SYDVKM. CDR3 size: 13 residues. The CDR3 spells CASSIVSSYEQYF. CDR3 DNA: TGTGCCAGCAGTATAGTAAGCTCCTACGAGCAGTACTTC.

This clonotype was found a few times. The J gene is TRBJ2-2, the V gene TRBV28, with D perhaps TRBD2 (6 bases). With 2 bases removed from V and 1 base from J, the gap between germline ends came to 20 bases. CDR3 length: 19 amino acids. Per the germline V gene, CDR1 is MDHEN and CDR2 is SYDVKM. The CDR3 loop is CASSLSRAGQGGNTGELFF. CDR3 coding DNA: TGTGCCAGCAGTTTAAGCCGGGCGGGGCAGGGAGGGAACACCGGGGAGCTGTTTTTT.

A remark on this clonotype: A read error may be the cause here, since a much bigger clone is one base away. The CDR3 sequence: CASSKRGVSDHPQHF. In nucleotides, the CDR3 is TGTGCCAGCAGCAAACGGGGGGTTAGCGATCATCCCCAGCATTTT. The chain uses TRBV6-1 and TRBJ1-5; possible D gene TRBD1, 5 bases. The germline V gene has CDR1 MNHNS and CDR2 SASEGT. This CDR3 is 15 amino acids long.

This chain joins TRBV29-1 and TRBJ2-1, with D unresolved. Germline lookup yields CDR1 SQVTM and CDR2 ANQGSEA. V was cut by 1 base and J by 8 bases, with 15 bases left in between. The CDR3 loop spans 14 amino acids. CDR3 sequence (DNA): TGCAGCGTTGAAGTCTTCGGTAGGGTACATGAGCAGTTCTTC. Translating gives CSVEVFGRVHEQFF.

The sample holds many counts of this clonotype. The rearrangement joins TRBV12-5 to TRBJ2-7, with D unresolved. The CDR3 is 11 amino acids. The V end was cut by 5 bases, the J end by 5 bases, with 7 bases between. Germline CDR1 is LGHNT and CDR2 is FRNRAP. The CDR3 sequence: CASGTVHEQYF. CDR3 nucleotides: TGTGCTAGTGGTACCGTTCACGAGCAGTACTTC.

The table lists this clonotype with many counts. The chain combines TRBV6-5 with TRBJ1-1, with D unresolved. V shed 2 bases and J shed 1 base, with 14 bases lying between them. CDR1 and CDR2 from the germline V gene are MNHEY and SVGAGI. The CDR3 loop spans 16 amino acids. Here the CDR3 DNA reads TGTGCCAGCAGTTACCTCCGGGAGGCCGAGAACACTGAAGCTTTCTTT. Its protein is CASSYLREAENTEAFF.

This clonotype has ten or more counts. The chain couples TRBV11-2 to TRBJ2-1; 8 bases are a match to TRBD2. CDR1 and CDR2 (germline): SGHAT, FQNNGV. This CDR3 region has 17 residues. The J segment lost 1 base and the V segment lost 0 bases, leaving 5 bases of the junction unmatched. The CDR3 DNA is TGTGCCAGCAGCTTAGATCTACGGGGGGGTTCCTACAATGAGCAGTTCTTC. Amino acids: CASSLDLRGGSYNEQFF.

The rearrangement joins TRBV6-2 or TRBV6-3 to TRBJ2-7, with unresolved D. Trimming shortened V by 6 bases and J by 1 base, and 10 bases separated the two germline ends. Germline V lookup: CDR1 MNHEY, CDR2 SVGEGT. There are 13 residues in the CDR3. The CDR3 protein is CASSAPFSYEQYF. In DNA form, the CDR3 reads TGTGCCAGCAGCGCCCCGTTTTCCTACGAGCAGTACTTC.